This T cell receptor (beta chain) stems from a study of vaccination and CD4 T cells after COVID-19. Overall study findings and caveats: The median number of SARS-CoV-2-reactive clonotypes increased from roughly 22 to 38, a change that did not reach significance. Relatively few convalescent patients were studied; early post-infection timepoints were not included.

V lost 5 bases, J lost 8 bases, and 7 bases stayed unmatched. Germline V gene lookup returns CDR1 GTSNPN and CDR2 SVGIG (reference sequence). This CDR3 spans 12 amino acids. This clonotype was seen only a few times. The antigen is not known. At the Johns Hopkins FTIC core, DNA taken from cultured CD4+ T cells was sequenced by way of the Oncomine TCR Beta short-read assay. Once CD4+ T cells had been cultured, genomic DNA was extracted from them. TCRdb recomputed calls from the PCR reads with MiXCR, one row per CDR3 protein. This sample has about 22,000 distinct CDR3 sequences; 32% occur once, and the top ten carry 9.5% to 15%. Documented treatment: approximately 9-day PBMC culture with coronavirus spike peptide pools or control peptides (ViraFEST assay). The ViraFEST method relied on peptide pools to expand antigen-specific T cells, followed by TCR sequencing.

V and J are TRBV30 and TRBJ1-2; 8 bases match TRBD1. This TCR was recovered from a human donor with COVID-19. The sequencing input was cultured CD4+ T cells from blood. The CDR3 loop reads CAWDGTGGGYTF. Here the CDR3 DNA reads TGTGCCTGGGATGGGACAGGAGGCGGCTACACCTTC.